A selection of T cell receptor beta chains follows, all from one sample in a study of control samples from healthy donors and cancer patients. The table came from immunoSEQ multiplex PCR; TCRdb's copy has only in-frame clones and leaves some out. Of tens of thousands of clones listed, roughly 90% are singletons. Material: PBMCs. Receptor source: a man in his 60s with head and neck cancer. The CDR3 runs from the conserved cysteine through the conserved F or W. D genes are given only for firm matches. Clone sizes are given selectively: once, few, many, or a class where the clone is expanded.

TRBV4-2,18,few,TRBD2,TRBJ2-5,TGTGCCAGCAGCCAAAAATTCAGGACCGCGGGGGGAGGGGAGACCCAGTACTTC,CASSQKFRTAGGGETQYF
TRBV6-2/TRBV6-3,20,NA,TRBD2,TRBJ2-1,TGTGCCAGCAGTTACTACACCCGGGGGGGGCTTCGGGACTCCTACAATGAGCAGTTCTTC,CASSYYTRGGLRDSYNEQFF
TRBV11-2,13,once,TRBD1,TRBJ1-2,TGTGCCAGCAGGTTGACAGGGGGGTATGGCTACACCTTC,CASRLTGGYGYTF
TRBV6-2/TRBV6-3,16,NA,NA,TRBJ1-1,TGTGCCAGCAGTTACTCCAGGGGACGAAGATTCACTGAAGCTTTCTTT,CASSYSRGRRFTEAFF
TRBV7-8,12,NA,NA,TRBJ2-3,TGTGCCAGCAGCTTATACGCAGATACGCAGTATTTT,CASSLYADTQYF
TRBV18,15,NA,NA,TRBJ1-4,TGTGCCAGCTCAGCTAGGACAGACCTTCCCGAAAAACTGTTTTTT,CASSARTDLPEKLFF
TRBV6-6,14,few,TRBD1,TRBJ2-7,TGTGCCAGCAGTTATTCGACAGGGGTCTCCGAGCAGTACTTC,CASSYSTGVSEQYF
TRBV4-1,17,NA,TRBD2,TRBJ2-3,TGCGCCAGCAGCCAAGCTCCGGGACTAGCCGTTTCAGATACGCAGTATTTT,CASSQAPGLAVSDTQYF
TRBV19,14,NA,TRBD1,TRBJ1-4,TGTGCCAGTAGTAACACCGGGACAGATGAAAAACTGTTTTTT,CASSNTGTDEKLFF
TRBV6-2/TRBV6-3,19,NA,NA,TRBJ1-5,TGTGCCAGCAGTTACTCGCCGGACGGGGAATATATGGGCAATCAGCCCCAGCATTTT,CASSYSPDGEYMGNQPQHF
TRBV7-2,16,NA,NA,TRBJ1-6,TGTGCCAGCAGCTTAGGTTCGCGGGACAAAGGGTCACCCCTCCACTTT,CASSLGSRDKGSPLHF
TRBV5-6,15,few,NA,TRBJ1-2,TGTGCCAGCAGCAAGAGACCGAGCATAAACTATGGCTACACCTTC,CASSKRPSINYGYTF
TRBV29-1,13,NA,TRBD2,TRBJ2-7,TGCAGCGTGGGGACTAGCTTATTCAACGAGCAGTACTTC,CSVGTSLFNEQYF
TRBV5-1,17,NA,NA,TRBJ1-3,TGCGCCAGCAGCTTGTGGGGGGATCCACGGACTGGAAACACCATATATTTT,CASSLWGDPRTGNTIYF
TRBV5-1,13,once,TRBD1,TRBJ2-3,TGCGCCAGCCTAGACAGGGTCACAGATACGCAGTATTTT,CASLDRVTDTQYF
TRBV7-8,13,NA,NA,TRBJ2-6,TGTGCCAGCAGCTACTCTGGGGCCAACGTCCTGACTTTC,CASSYSGANVLTF
TRBV6-5,15,NA,TRBD1,TRBJ1-3,TGTGCCAGCAGTATAGGGACAGGGGATGAAAACACCATATATTTT,CASSIGTGDENTIYF
TRBV6-1,13,NA,NA,TRBJ1-2,TGTGCCAGCAGCGACACAGGCGACTATGGCTACACCTTC,CASSDTGDYGYTF
TRBV14,15,NA,NA,TRBJ2-7,TGTGCCAGCAGCCAAGAAAAGGGCTTCGCCTACGAGCAGTACTTC,CASSQEKGFAYEQYF
TRBV4-1,13,few,NA,TRBJ2-7,TGCGCCAGCAGCGATACAGGACGGGGCGAGCAGTACTTC,CASSDTGRGEQYF
TRBV5-4,15,NA,NA,TRBJ1-4,TGTGCCAGCAGCACAGACAGGTCAACTAATGAAAAACTGTTTTTT,CASSTDRSTNEKLFF
TRBV5-1,16,NA,TRBD2,TRBJ2-3,TGCGCCAGCAGCTTGGTTCTAGCGGGCGGCACAGATACGCAGTATTTT,CASSLVLAGGTDTQYF
TRBV3-1/TRBV3-2,14,NA,NA,TRBJ2-3,TGTGCCAGCAGCCTCCGGTCAGGTCCAGATACGCAGTATTTT,CASSLRSGPDTQYF
TRBV6-6,13,NA,NA,TRBJ1-2,TGTGCCAGCAGTTTAGGGGTGGTCTATGGCTACACCTTC,CASSLGVVYGYTF
TRBV19,14,once,NA,TRBJ1-6,TGTGCCAGTAGTATACAGGGCCTCGATTCACCCCTCCACTTT,CASSIQGLDSPLHF
TRBV4-1,17,few,TRBD1,TRBJ2-7,TGCGCCAGCAGCCAAGATCCGGGGACAGGAGCTGCCTACGAGCAGTACTTC,CASSQDPGTGAAYEQYF
TRBV11-2,16,NA,TRBD2,TRBJ2-7,TGTGCCAGCAGCTCCCTTAGCGGGAGGGCCTTTTACGAGCAGTACTTC,CASSSLSGRAFYEQYF
TRBV5-1,15,NA,TRBD2,TRBJ2-7,TGCGCCAGCAGCTCGATGGGAGCGGGATCCTACGAGCAGTACTTC,CASSSMGAGSYEQYF
TRBV11-2,17,NA,NA,TRBJ2-7,TGTGCCAGCAGCTTAGTCCCGAGGGGGACCTTTCGTTACGAGCAGTACTTC,CASSLVPRGTFRYEQYF
TRBV2,14,NA,TRBD2,TRBJ2-3,TGTGCCTCCAGGTGGAGCGGGATTTCAGATACGCAGTATTTT,CASRWSGISDTQYF
TRBV9,12,NA,NA,TRBJ2-3,TGTGCCAGCAGCGCGGAAGGAGATACGCAGTATTTT,CASSAEGDTQYF
TRBV3-1/TRBV3-2,15,NA,NA,TRBJ2-1,TGTGCCAGCAGCCAAGATAATGGGGGTCACAATGAGCAGTTCTTC,CASSQDNGGHNEQFF
TRBV7-2,15,NA,NA,TRBJ1-6,TGTGCCAGCAGCTTAGCCCCCCCGATTGTTTCACCCCTCCACTTT,CASSLAPPIVSPLHF
TRBV4-1,16,NA,NA,TRBJ2-3,TGCGCCAGCAGCCAAGAGTATCGTCAGCAGGGAGATACGCAGTATTTT,CASSQEYRQQGDTQYF
TRBV5-6,14,NA,NA,TRBJ2-7,TGTGCCAGCAGCTTGCCGGGGAACCCCTACGAGCAGTACTTC,CASSLPGNPYEQYF
TRBV28,16,NA,TRBD2,TRBJ2-1,TGTGCCAGCAGCCCTCCCGGAGTAGCGGGACGCAATGAGCAGTTCTTC,CASSPPGVAGRNEQFF
TRBV28,13,NA,NA,TRBJ1-5,TGTGCCAGCACCCTCCCTGGTCTGCGGCCCCAGCATTTT,CASTLPGLRPQHF
TRBV14,15,NA,NA,TRBJ1-3,TGTGCCAGCAGCCAAGATACCGCGGCTGGAAACACCATATATTTT,CASSQDTAAGNTIYF
TRBV12-3/TRBV12-4,13,NA,NA,TRBJ1-6,TGTGCCAGCAGTTTAGAGGTCGCTTCACCCCTCCACTTT,CASSLEVASPLHF
TRBV5-1,15,NA,NA,TRBJ2-3,TGCGCCAGCAGCTTGACAGCAGAAAGCACAGATACGCAGTATTTT,CASSLTAESTDTQYF
TRBV5-1,14,NA,TRBD1,TRBJ2-7,TGCGCCAGCAGCCCCGGACAGGACTCCTACGAGCAGTACTTC,CASSPGQDSYEQYF
TRBV6-1,15,NA,NA,TRBJ1-6,TGTGCCAGCAGTGAAACCTTAGGGAGTAATTCACCCCTCCACTTT,CASSETLGSNSPLHF
TRBV4-1,17,NA,TRBD1,TRBJ1-5,TGCGCCAGCAGCCAACAAGGGGACAGGTATAGCAATCAGCCCCAGCATTTT,CASSQQGDRYSNQPQHF
TRBV30,13,NA,TRBD1,TRBJ1-2,TGTGCCTGGAGTTCCGGGACAGACTTGGGCTACACCTTC,CAWSSGTDLGYTF
TRBV7-2,14,NA,TRBD1,TRBJ1-5,TGTGCCAGCAGCTCGGACAGGGGCAATCAGCCCCAGCATTTT,CASSSDRGNQPQHF
TRBV13,12,NA,NA,TRBJ2-1,TGTGCCAGCAGCTTAGGGTCCAATGAGCAGTTCTTC,CASSLGSNEQFF
TRBV15,19,NA,NA,TRBJ2-1,TGTGCCACCAGCAGCTTAGAGGGCCCCTCGAGGGGCGTTTACAATGAGCAGTTCTTC,CATSSLEGPSRGVYNEQFF
TRBV18,20,NA,NA,TRBJ1-6,TGTGCCAGCTCACCACTGATGGGACGCCCGGGGGACTTCTATAATTCACCCCTCCACTTT,CASSPLMGRPGDFYNSPLHF
TRBV6-6,17,NA,NA,TRBJ2-6,TGTGCCAGCAGTCGACAAGGGGCTTACTCTGGGGCCAACGTCCTGACTTTC,CASSRQGAYSGANVLTF
TRBV5-4,14,NA,NA,TRBJ2-5,TGTGCCAGCAGCTTAGCGTGGAGCCAAGAGACCCAGTACTTC,CASSLAWSQETQYF
TRBV5-1,15,once,NA,TRBJ2-5,TGCGCCAGCAGCTTGGACCCCAGAGTCCAAGAGACCCAGTACTTC,CASSLDPRVQETQYF
TRBV27,14,NA,NA,TRBJ1-3,TGTGCCAGCAGTTTCGGGGGTCCCTCGCACACCATATATTTT,CASSFGGPSHTIYF
TRBV7-2,19,NA,TRBD2,TRBJ2-3,TGTGCCAGCAGCTTACGTCTGGTAGCGGGGGGATTTAGCACAGATACGCAGTATTTT,CASSLRLVAGGFSTDTQYF